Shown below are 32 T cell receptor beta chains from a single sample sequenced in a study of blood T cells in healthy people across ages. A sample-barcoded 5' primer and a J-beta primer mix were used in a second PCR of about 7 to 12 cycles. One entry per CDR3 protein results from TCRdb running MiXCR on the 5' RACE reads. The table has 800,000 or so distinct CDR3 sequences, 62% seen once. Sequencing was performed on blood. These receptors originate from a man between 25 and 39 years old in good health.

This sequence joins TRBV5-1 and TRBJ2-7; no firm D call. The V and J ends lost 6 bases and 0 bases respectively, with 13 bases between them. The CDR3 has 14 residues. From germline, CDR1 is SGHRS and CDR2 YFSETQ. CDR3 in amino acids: CASTLDIVSYEQYF. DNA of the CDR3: TGCGCCAGCACGCTCGACATTGTCTCCTACGAGCAGTACTTC.

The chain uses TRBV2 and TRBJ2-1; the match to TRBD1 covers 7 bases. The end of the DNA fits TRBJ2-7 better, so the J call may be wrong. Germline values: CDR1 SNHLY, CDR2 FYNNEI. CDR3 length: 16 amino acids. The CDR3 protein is CASSEVQQGTRDEQYF. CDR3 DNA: TGTGCCAGCAGTGAAGTCCAACAGGGGACGAGGGACGAGCAGTACTTC.

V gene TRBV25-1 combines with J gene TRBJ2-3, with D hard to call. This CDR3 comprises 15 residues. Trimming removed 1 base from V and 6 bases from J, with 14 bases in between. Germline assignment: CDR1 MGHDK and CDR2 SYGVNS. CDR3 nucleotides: TGTGCCAGCAGTGAATCCCATCACTCCCGGGATACGCAGTATTTT. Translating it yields CASSESHHSRDTQYF.

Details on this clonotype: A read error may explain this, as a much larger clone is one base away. CDR3 DNA: TGTGCCAGCAGCTTAGGGACAGAATACAATGAGCAGTACTTC. Translating it yields CASSLGTEYNEQYF. The V call is TRBV7-2, the J call TRBJ2-1; perhaps TRBD1 as D (6 bases). The J call could be wrong; TRBJ2-7 is a better fit for the DNA end. The CDR3 is 14 residues long. Germline CDR1 is SGHTA and CDR2 is FQGNSA.

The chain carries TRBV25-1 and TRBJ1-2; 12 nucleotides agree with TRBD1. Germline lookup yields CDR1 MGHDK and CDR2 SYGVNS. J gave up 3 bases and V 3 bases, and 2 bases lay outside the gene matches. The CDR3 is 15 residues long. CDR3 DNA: TGTGCCAGCAGTGAGGGGACAGGGGGCTACTATGGCTACACCTTC. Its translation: CASSEGTGGYYGYTF.

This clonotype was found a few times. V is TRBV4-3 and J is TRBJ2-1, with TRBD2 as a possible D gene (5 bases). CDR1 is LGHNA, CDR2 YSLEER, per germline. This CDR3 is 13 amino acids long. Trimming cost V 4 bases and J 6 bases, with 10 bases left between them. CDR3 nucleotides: TGCGCCAGCAGCCTTGGGGAGTCCAATGAGCAGTTCTTC. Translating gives CASSLGESNEQFF.

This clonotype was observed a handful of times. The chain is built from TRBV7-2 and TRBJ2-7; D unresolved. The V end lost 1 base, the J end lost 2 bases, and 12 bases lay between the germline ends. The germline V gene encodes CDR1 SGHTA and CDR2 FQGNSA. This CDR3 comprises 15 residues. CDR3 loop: CASSLGQMRPYEQYF. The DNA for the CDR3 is TGTGCCAGCAGCTTAGGACAAATGAGGCCCTACGAGCAGTACTTC.

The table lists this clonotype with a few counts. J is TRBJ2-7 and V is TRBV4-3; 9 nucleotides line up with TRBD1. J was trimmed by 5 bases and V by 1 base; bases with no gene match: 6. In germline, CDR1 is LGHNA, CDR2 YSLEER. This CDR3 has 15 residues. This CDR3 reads CASSQVGTGFNEQYF. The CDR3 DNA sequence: TGCGCCAGCAGCCAAGTCGGGACAGGGTTCAACGAGCAGTACTTC.

As DNA, the CDR3 is TGCGCCAGCAGCTTGGCGGGGCAGGGGAGCACAGATACGCAGTATTTT. It codes for CASSLAGQGSTDTQYF. The chain employs TRBV5-1 and TRBJ2-3, with D maybe TRBD1 (6 bases). Germline V gene lookup returns CDR1 SGHRS and CDR2 YFSETQ. V gave up 0 bases and J gave up 0 bases, with 11 bases separating them. The CDR3 is made up of 16 amino acids.

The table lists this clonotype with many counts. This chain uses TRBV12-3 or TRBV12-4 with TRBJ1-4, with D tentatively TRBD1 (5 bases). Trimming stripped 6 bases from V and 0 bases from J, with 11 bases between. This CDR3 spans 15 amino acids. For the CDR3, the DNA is TGTGCCAGCAGCTTCCAGGGTGCAACTAATGAAAAACTGTTTTTT. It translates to CASSFQGATNEKLFF.

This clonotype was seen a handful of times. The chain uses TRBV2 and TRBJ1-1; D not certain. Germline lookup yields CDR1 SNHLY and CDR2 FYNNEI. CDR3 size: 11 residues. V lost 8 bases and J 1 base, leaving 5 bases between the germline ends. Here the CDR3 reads CASDANTEAFF. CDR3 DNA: TGTGCCAGCGACGCGAACACTGAAGCTTTCTTT.

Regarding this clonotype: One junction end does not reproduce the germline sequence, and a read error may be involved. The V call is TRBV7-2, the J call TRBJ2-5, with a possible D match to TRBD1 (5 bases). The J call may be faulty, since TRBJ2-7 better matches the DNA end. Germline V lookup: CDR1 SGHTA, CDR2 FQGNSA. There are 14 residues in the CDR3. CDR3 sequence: CACSPRVLEYEQYF. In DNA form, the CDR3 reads TGTGCCTGCAGCCCCAGGGTCCTGGAGTACGAGCAGTACTTC.

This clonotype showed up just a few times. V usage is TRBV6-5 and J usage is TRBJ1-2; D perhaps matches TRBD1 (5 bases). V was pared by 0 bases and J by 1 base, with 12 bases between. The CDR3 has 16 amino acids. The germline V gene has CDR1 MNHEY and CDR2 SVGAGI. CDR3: CASSYSRGDFNYGYTF. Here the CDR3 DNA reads TGTGCCAGCAGTTACTCGAGGGGAGACTTTAACTATGGCTACACCTTC.

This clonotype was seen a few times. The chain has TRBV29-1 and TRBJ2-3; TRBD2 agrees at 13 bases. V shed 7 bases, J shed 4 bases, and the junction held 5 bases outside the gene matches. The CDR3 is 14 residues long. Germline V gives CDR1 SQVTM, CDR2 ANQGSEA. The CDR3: CSDTSGGAPDTQYF. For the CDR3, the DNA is TGCAGCGATACTAGCGGGGGGGCACCAGATACGCAGTATTTT.

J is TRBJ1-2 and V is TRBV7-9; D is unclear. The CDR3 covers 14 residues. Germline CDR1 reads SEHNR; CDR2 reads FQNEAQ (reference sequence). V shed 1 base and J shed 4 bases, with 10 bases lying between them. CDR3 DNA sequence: TGTGCCAGCAGCTTAGATGCGGCGGGCTATGGCTACACCTTC. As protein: CASSLDAAGYGYTF.

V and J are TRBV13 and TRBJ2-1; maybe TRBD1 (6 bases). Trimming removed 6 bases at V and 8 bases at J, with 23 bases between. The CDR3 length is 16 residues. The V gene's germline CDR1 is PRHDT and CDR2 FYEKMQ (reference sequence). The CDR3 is CASSPRLKYRDYEQFF. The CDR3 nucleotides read TGTGCCAGCAGTCCCCGTTTGAAATACAGGGATTATGAGCAGTTCTTC.

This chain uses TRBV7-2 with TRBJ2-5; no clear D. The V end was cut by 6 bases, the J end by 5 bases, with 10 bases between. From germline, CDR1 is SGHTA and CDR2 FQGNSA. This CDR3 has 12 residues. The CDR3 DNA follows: TGTGCCAGCAGATCCGGACCCGAGACCCAGTACTTC. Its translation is CASRSGPETQYF. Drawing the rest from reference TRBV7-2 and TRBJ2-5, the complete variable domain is GAGVSQSPSNKVTEKGKDVELRCDPISGHTALYWYRQSLGQGLEFLIYFQGNSAPDKSGLPSDRFSAERTGGSVSTLTIQRTQQEDSAVYLCASRSGPETQYFGPGTRLLVL.

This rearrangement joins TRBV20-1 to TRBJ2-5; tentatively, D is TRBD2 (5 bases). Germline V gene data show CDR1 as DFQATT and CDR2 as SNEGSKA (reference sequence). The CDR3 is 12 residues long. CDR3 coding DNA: TGCAGCCGCACTTTCGATAGCGATGAGCAGTACTTC. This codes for CSRTFDSDEQYF.

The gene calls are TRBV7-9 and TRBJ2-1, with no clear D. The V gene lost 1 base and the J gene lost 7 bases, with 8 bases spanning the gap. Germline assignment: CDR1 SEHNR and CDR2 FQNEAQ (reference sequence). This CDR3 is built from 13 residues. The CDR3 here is CASSLGWVNEQFF. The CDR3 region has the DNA TGTGCCAGCAGCTTAGGTTGGGTGAATGAGCAGTTCTTC.

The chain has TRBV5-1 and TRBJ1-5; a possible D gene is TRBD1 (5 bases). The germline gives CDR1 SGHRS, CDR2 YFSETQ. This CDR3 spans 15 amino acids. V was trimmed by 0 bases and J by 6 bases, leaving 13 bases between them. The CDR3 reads CASSLAGDYGQPQHF. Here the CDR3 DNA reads TGCGCCAGCAGCTTGGCCGGGGACTACGGTCAGCCCCAGCATTTT.

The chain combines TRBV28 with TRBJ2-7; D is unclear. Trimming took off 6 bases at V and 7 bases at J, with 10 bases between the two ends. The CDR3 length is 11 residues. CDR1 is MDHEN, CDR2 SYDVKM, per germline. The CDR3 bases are TGTGCCAGCAGATTTTCCGATGAGCAGTACTTC. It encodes CASRFSDEQYF.

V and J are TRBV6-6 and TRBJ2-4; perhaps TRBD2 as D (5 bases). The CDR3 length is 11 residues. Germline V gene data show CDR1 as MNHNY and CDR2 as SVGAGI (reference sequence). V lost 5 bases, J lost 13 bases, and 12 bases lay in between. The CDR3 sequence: CASSGPGEQYF. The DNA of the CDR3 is TGTGCCAGCAGTGGACCCGGGGAGCAGTACTTC.

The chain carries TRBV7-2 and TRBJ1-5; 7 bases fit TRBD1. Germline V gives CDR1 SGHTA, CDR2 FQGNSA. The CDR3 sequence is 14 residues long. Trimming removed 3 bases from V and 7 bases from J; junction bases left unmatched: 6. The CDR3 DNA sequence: TGTGCCAGCAGCTTCCGGGACAGCAGACAGCCCCAGCATTTT. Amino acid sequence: CASSFRDSRQPQHF.

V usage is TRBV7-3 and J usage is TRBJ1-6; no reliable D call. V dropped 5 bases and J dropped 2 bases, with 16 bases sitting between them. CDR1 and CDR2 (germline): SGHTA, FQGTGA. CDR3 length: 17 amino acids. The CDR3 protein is CASSQWAAGAYNSPLHF. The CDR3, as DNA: TGTGCCAGCAGCCAGTGGGCTGCCGGAGCCTATAATTCACCCCTCCACTTT. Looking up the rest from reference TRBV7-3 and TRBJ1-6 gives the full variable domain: GAGVSQTPSNKVTEKGKYVELRCDPISGHTALYWYRQSLGQGPEFLIYFQGTGAADDSGLPNDRFFAVRPEGSVSTLKIQRTERGDSAVYLCASSQWAAGAYNSPLHFGNGTRLTVT.

CDR3 sequence reads: CASSQGISVGGSYEQYF. The CDR3 coding sequence is TGCGCCAGCAGCCAAGGGATTAGTGTAGGGGGCTCCTACGAGCAGTACTTC. The genes are TRBV4-3 and TRBJ2-7; TRBD1 might be the D (6 bases). This CDR3 spans 17 amino acids. The germline V and J ends were trimmed by 1 base and 0 bases, with 16 bases remaining between them. Germline V gene lookup returns CDR1 LGHNA and CDR2 YSLEER.

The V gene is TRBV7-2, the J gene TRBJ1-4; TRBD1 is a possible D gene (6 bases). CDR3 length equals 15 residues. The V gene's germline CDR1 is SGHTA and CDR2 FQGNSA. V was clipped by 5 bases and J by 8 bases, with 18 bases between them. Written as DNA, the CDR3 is TGTGCCAGCAGCCCTAGCCGAGGGGGTGGGGAAAAACTGTTTTTT. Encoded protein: CASSPSRGGGEKLFF.

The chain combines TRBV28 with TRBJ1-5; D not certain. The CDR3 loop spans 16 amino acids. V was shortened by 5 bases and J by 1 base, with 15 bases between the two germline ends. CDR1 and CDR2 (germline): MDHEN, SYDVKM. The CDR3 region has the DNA TGTGCCAGCAGTAGGTTGGAGGGCGGGAGCAATCAGCCCCAGCATTTT. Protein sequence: CASSRLEGGSNQPQHF. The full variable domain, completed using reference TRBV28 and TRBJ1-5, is DVKVTQSSRYLVKRTGEKVFLECVQDMDHENMFWYRQDPGLGLRLIYFSYDVKMKEKGDIPEGYSVSREKKERFSLILESASTNQTSMYLCASSRLEGGSNQPQHFGDGTRLSIL.

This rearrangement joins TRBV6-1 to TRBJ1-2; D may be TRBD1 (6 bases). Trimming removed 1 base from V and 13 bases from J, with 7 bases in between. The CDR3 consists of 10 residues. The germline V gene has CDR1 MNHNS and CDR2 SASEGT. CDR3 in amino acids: CASSEEQGTF. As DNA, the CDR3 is TGTGCCAGCAGTGAAGAACAGGGCACCTTC.

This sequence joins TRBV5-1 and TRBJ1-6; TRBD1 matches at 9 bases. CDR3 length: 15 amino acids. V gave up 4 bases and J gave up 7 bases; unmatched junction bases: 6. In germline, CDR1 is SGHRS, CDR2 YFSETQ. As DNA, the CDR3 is TGCGCCAGCAGCGGCGGACAGGGGAGGAATTCACCCCTCCACTTT. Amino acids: CASSGGQGRNSPLHF. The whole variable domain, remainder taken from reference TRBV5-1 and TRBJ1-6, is KAGVTQTPRYLIKTRGQQVTLSCSPISGHRSVSWYQQTPGQGLQFLFEYFSETQRNKGNFPGRFSGRQFSNSRSEMNVSTLELGDSALYLCASSGGQGRNSPLHFGNGTRLTVT.

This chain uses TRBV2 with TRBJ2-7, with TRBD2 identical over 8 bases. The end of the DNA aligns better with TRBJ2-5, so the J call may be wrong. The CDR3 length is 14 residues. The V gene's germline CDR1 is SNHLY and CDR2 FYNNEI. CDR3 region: CASRRLARGETQYF. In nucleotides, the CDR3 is TGTGCCAGCAGGCGACTAGCGAGGGGGGAGACCCAGTACTTC.

The CDR3 coding sequence is TGTGCCAGCAGCCCACCGGGACTAGCTTCTCTGATGAGCACAGATACGCAGTATTTT. This sequence encodes CASSPPGLASLMSTDTQYF. The rearrangement links TRBV7-2 to TRBJ2-3; TRBD2 matches at 9 bases. The CDR3 has 19 amino acids. With V trimmed by 5 bases and J by 0 bases, 15 bases remained unmatched. CDR1 and CDR2 (germline): SGHTA, FQGNSA.

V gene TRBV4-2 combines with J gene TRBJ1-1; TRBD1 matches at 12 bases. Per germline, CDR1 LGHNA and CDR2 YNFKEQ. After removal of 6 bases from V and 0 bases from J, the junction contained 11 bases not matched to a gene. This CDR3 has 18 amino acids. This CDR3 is CASSRSPGQGALNTEAFF. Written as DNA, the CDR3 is TGTGCCAGCAGTCGTTCTCCGGGACAGGGGGCTCTGAACACTGAAGCTTTCTTT.